Each of the 5 T cell receptor beta chains below was sequenced from the same sample in a study of T-cell memory formation after mild COVID-19. A single record per CDR3 protein comes from TCRdb applying MiXCR to the 5' RACE reads. The sample lists around 320,000 distinct CDR3 sequences; over 11% were seen once. Sequencing was performed on PBMCs or a T cell subset sorted from them (not recorded which). The receptors shown here come from a man aged 18 to 29 who had mild COVID-19 (a few samples of this study predate the infection). Cell type and time point are not known.

V gene TRBV7-2 combines with J gene TRBJ1-2; D remains ambiguous. From germline, CDR1 is SGHTA and CDR2 FQGNSA. V lost 1 base and J lost 8, with 14 bases in between. This CDR3 has 14 amino acids. CDR3 DNA sequence: TGTGCCAGCAGCTTAGTTCCGATTTCTATAGGCTACACCTTC. The encoded protein is CASSLVPISIGYTF.

This chain links TRBV7-3 with TRBJ2-1, with 8 bases aligning to TRBD2. The V gene end was trimmed by 5 bases and the J gene end by 6 bases; junction bases not matched to a gene: 12. This CDR3 is built from 16 residues. The germline V gene encodes CDR1 SGHTA and CDR2 FQGTGA. The DNA of the CDR3 is TGTGCCAGCAGCATTAACCCGGGGGGGCCCCTCAATGAGCAGTTCTTC. It translates to CASSINPGGPLNEQFF. The full variable domain, rest sourced from reference TRBV7-3 and TRBJ2-1, is GAGVSQTPSNKVTEKGKYVELRCDPISGHTALYWYRQSLGQGPEFLIYFQGTGAADDSGLPNDRFFAVRPEGSVSTLKIQRTERGDSAVYLCASSINPGGPLNEQFFGPGTRLTVL.

This clonotype was counted a few times. The V gene is TRBV7-2, the J gene TRBJ1-6; no clear D. Germline-derived CDR1 and CDR2 are SGHTA and FQGNSA. Trimming shortened V by 5 bases and J by 7 bases, and 18 bases separated the two germline ends. This CDR3 region has 16 residues. The CDR3 region has the DNA TGTGCCAGCAGCCTTACGCTTACACGGGCCAATTCACCCCTCCACTTT. The encoded protein is CASSLTLTRANSPLHF. The full variable domain, rest sourced from reference TRBV7-2 and TRBJ1-6, is GAGVSQSPSNKVTEKGKDVELRCDPISGHTALYWYRQSLGQGLEFLIYFQGNSAPDKSGLPSDRFSAERTGGSVSTLTIQRTQQEDSAVYLCASSLTLTRANSPLHFGNGTRLTVT.

V gene TRBV19 combines with J gene TRBJ1-1; a possible D gene is TRBD1 (6 bases). The V and J ends lost 6 bases and 4 bases respectively, with 9 bases between them. CDR3 length equals 12 residues. Germline V gives CDR1 LNHDA, CDR2 SQIVND (reference sequence). The CDR3 region has the DNA TGTGCCAGTAGACGGACAGTCACTGAAGCTTTCTTT. Translated: CASRRTVTEAFF.

This clonotype was counted many times. The V and J genes are TRBV7-9 and TRBJ2-1; 7 bases align to TRBD2. CDR1 is SEHNR, CDR2 FQNEAQ, per germline (reference sequence). The trim removed 0 bases at V and 4 bases at J, leaving 3 bases unmatched. This CDR3 has 15 amino acids. The CDR3 DNA is TGTGCCAGCAGCTTAGCAGCGGGACCTTACAATGAGCAGTTCTTC. Amino acids: CASSLAAGPYNEQFF.